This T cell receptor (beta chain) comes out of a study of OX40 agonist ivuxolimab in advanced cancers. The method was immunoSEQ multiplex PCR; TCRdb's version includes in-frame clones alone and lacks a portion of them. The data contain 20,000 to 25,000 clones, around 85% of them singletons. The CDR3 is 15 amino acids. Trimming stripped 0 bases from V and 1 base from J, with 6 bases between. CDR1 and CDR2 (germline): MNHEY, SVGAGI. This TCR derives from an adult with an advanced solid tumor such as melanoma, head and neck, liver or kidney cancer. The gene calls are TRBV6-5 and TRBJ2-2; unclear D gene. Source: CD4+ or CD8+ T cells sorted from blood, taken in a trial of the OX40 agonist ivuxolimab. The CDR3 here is CASSYSVGNTGELFF. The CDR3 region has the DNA TGTGCCAGCAGTTACTCGGTGGGGAACACCGGGGAGCTGTTTTTT.